The clone carrying this T cell receptor beta chain was seen only a few times. The CDR3 sequence is 15 residues long. CDR1 is SGHVS and CDR2 is FQNEAQ in the germline V gene. Trimming pared 5 bases from V and 5 bases from J, leaving 19 bases between. Alongside a J-beta primer mix, a sample-barcoded 5' primer served in a second PCR lasting roughly 7 to 11 cycles. Each TCR beta cDNA got a 12-nucleotide random molecular identifier. TCRdb used MiXCR to reprocess the 5' RACE reads, holding one entry per CDR3 protein. The table lists roughly 1,300,000 distinct CDR3 sequences, approximately 59% of them singletons. This sample was taken from a study of blood T cells in healthy people across ages. Caucasian individuals from Russia who were healthy and aged roughly 6 to 100 acted as donors.

Sample: blood. The receptor comes from a man aged 18 to 35 in good health. The V and J genes are TRBV7-8 and TRBJ2-7; D is uncertain. The CDR3 reads CASSGRNVGGHEQYF. The CDR3 region has the DNA TGTGCCAGCAGCGGCAGAAATGTGGGCGGCCACGAGCAGTACTTC.